This T cell receptor (beta chain) was sequenced in a study of CD8+ T cells in alopecia areata. Treatment: oral pan-JAK inhibitor, 5-10 mg twice daily. cDNA reverse transcribed from extracted RNA served as the sequencing template. The table came from immunoSEQ multiplex PCR; TCRdb's copy has only in-frame clones and leaves some out. The sample records under 150,000 clones, 53% being singletons. The CDR3 is made up of 14 amino acids. Trimming pared 4 bases from V and 7 bases from J, leaving 17 bases between. Germline V gives CDR1 SQVTM, CDR2 ANQGSEA. Sequences were derived from CD4+ T cells sorted from blood, sampled at week 4, from a patient treated with tofacitinib. The TCR was taken from a human donor with alopecia areata. This chain links TRBV29-1 with TRBJ1-5; no clear D gene. The CDR3 region has the DNA TGCAGCGTTGCCCCAGACACCCCCGACCAGCCCCAGCATTTT. This translates into CSVAPDTPDQPQHF.